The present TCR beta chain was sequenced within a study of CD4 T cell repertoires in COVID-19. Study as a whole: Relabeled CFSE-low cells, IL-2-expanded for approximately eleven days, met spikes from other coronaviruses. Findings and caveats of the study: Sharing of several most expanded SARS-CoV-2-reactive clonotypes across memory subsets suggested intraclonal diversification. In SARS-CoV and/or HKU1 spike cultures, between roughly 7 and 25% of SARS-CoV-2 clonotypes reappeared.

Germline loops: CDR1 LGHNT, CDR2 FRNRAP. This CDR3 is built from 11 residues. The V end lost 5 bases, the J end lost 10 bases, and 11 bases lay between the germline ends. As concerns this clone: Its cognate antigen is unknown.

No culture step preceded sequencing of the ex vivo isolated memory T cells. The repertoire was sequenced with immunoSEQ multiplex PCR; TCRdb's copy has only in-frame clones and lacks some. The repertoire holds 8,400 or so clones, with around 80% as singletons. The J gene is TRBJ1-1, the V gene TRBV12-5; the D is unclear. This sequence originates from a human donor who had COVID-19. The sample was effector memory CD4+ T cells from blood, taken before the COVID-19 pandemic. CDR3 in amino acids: CASGPSSGAFF. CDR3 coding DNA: TGTGCTAGTGGTCCCTCGTCCGGAGCTTTCTTT.